Below, 20 T cell receptor beta chains from the same sample are listed, as sequenced in a study of post-analysis software for immune sequencing data. Study outcomes and limitations: Controls had lower frequencies than patients of about 5 TRBV segments, which included TRBV5-6, TRBV5-1 and TRBV20-1.

Unique-molecular-identifier-tagged TCR beta cDNA libraries were used. MiXCR, applied by TCRdb to the PCR reads, yields one record per CDR3 protein. Here the sample spans about 430,000 distinct CDR3 sequences, about 40% being singletons. Their specific antigens are unknown. Sequencing used blood. The receptors were sampled from a girl between 2 and 10 years old with multiple sclerosis.

The chain employs TRBV29-1 and TRBJ1-1, with D tentatively TRBD1 (5 bases). V was trimmed by 4 bases and J by 3 bases, leaving 15 bases between them. CDR3 length equals 14 residues. Per germline, CDR1 SQVTM and CDR2 ANQGSEA. CDR3 in DNA: TGCAGCGTTGGGGCGGGGGTCACGGACACTGAAGCTTTCTTT. It translates to CSVGAGVTDTEAFF.

This clonotype was seen more than once but under ten times. V and J are TRBV29-1 and TRBJ2-5; the match to TRBD2 covers 7 bases. With V trimmed by 0 bases and J by 0 bases, 7 bases remained unmatched. The germline V gene has CDR1 SQVTM and CDR2 ANQGSEA. This CDR3 spans 16 amino acids. As DNA, the CDR3 is TGCAGCGTTGAAGATGGGAGGGCGTCCTACCAAGAGACCCAGTACTTC. Translated, it gives CSVEDGRASYQETQYF.

This clonotype is a singleton in its sample. In DNA, the CDR3 is TGTGCCAGCCGCAGGGCCACACACTACGAGCAGTACTTC. It encodes CASRRATHYEQYF. The rearrangement joins TRBV6-1 to TRBJ2-7; D is possibly TRBD1 (5 bases). The CDR3 runs to 13 residues. Germline V gives CDR1 MNHNS, CDR2 SASEGT. V was clipped by 8 bases and J by 3 bases, with 14 bases between them.

The chain employs TRBV28 and TRBJ1-5, with 9 nucleotides matching TRBD1. The CDR3 loop spans 17 amino acids. The trim removed 7 bases at V and 0 bases at J, leaving 10 bases unmatched. Germline CDR1 reads MDHEN; CDR2 reads SYDVKM. DNA of the CDR3: TGTGCCAGCACCGGGACGGGGACAGGGCTTAGCAATCAGCCCCAGCATTTT. Protein product: CASTGTGTGLSNQPQHF.

The J gene is TRBJ1-1, the V gene TRBV29-1; D is undetermined. There are 12 residues in the CDR3. The V and J ends lost 7 bases and 3 bases respectively, with 12 bases between them. The germline CDR1 and CDR2 sequences are SQVTM and ANQGSEA. The CDR3 sequence: CSATKRDTEAFF. The CDR3 nucleotides are TGCAGCGCGACTAAAAGGGACACTGAAGCTTTCTTT.

Details on this clonotype: Relative to the germline gene, one junction end is altered; a read error may explain this. The rearrangement uses TRBV7-7 and TRBJ2-1; 8 nucleotides match TRBD1. The CDR3 loop spans 13 amino acids. Germline V gene sequence: CDR1 SSHAT, CDR2 FNYEAQ (reference sequence). CDR3 sequence: CASSTIQGAEQFF. CDR3 coding DNA: TGTGCTAGCAGCACGATCCAGGGGGCGGAGCAGTTCTTC. Variable domain in full (rest from reference TRBV7-7 and TRBJ2-1): GAGVSQSPRYKVTKRGQDVTLRCDPISSHATLYWYQQALGQGPEFLTYFNYEAQPDKSGLPSDRFSAERPEGSISTLTIQRTEQRDSAMYRCASSTIQGAEQFFGPGTRLTVL.

The chain carries TRBV5-1 and TRBJ1-2, with D tentatively TRBD1 (5 bases). The V and J ends lost 3 bases and 4 bases respectively, with 7 bases between them. CDR3 length: 12 amino acids. Germline CDR1 reads SGHRS; CDR2 reads YFSETQ. The DNA of the CDR3 is TGCGCCAGCAGCTCGGGACTCTATGGCTACACCTTC. It yields the protein CASSSGLYGYTF.

The chain links TRBV12-3 or TRBV12-4 to TRBJ1-5; D is possibly TRBD1 (5 bases). The CDR3 is 16 amino acids. The V gene lost 7 bases and the J gene lost 1 base, with 17 bases spanning the gap. The CDR3 reads CASTFGQGGSNQPQHF. The CDR3 DNA follows: TGTGCCAGCACCTTTGGGCAGGGTGGGAGCAATCAGCCCCAGCATTTT.

The chain employs TRBV14 and TRBJ2-1; the match to TRBD2 covers 7 bases. CDR3 size: 16 residues. V lost 0 bases, J lost 9 bases, and 11 bases stayed unmatched. CDR1 is SGHDN, CDR2 FVKESK, per germline. CDR3 DNA: TGTGCCAGCAGCCAAGATTTGGCGGGAGTTGGCAGTGAGCAGTTCTTC. It is translated as CASSQDLAGVGSEQFF.

This clonotype was seen only a few times. CDR3 nucleotides: TGTGCCAGCAGCTTATGGCGGAGCAGCTCCTACGAGCAGTACTTC. It encodes CASSLWRSSSYEQYF. The chain joins TRBV7-8 to TRBJ2-7; D not resolved. The CDR3 has 15 residues. Trimming pared 2 bases from V and 0 bases from J, leaving 11 bases between. The germline gives CDR1 SGHVS, CDR2 FQNEAQ. Full variable domain (outside the CDR3, taken from reference TRBV7-8 and TRBJ2-7): GAGVSQSPRYKVAKRGQDVALRCDPISGHVSLFWYQQALGQGPEFLTYFQNEAQLDKSGLPSDRFFAERPEGSVSTLKIQRTQQEDSAVYLCASSLWRSSSYEQYFGPGTRLTVT.

The table lists this clonotype with a few counts. The V and J genes are TRBV20-1 and TRBJ2-3; the D gene is possibly TRBD2 (5 bases). V lost 6 bases and J lost 0, with 22 bases in between. Germline V lookup: CDR1 DFQATT, CDR2 SNEGSKA (reference sequence). This CDR3 has 17 amino acids. As DNA, the CDR3 is TGCAGTGCGCGAAAGGAGGTAGAGCTTATTAGCACAGATACGCAGTATTTT. This codes for CSARKEVELISTDTQYF.

This clonotype turned up a few times. The genes are TRBV29-1 and TRBJ2-5; the match to TRBD2 covers 11 bases. The V gene end was trimmed by 7 bases and the J gene end by 1 base; junction bases not matched to a gene: 5. The CDR3 is 14 amino acids. CDR1 is SQVTM and CDR2 is ANQGSEA in the germline V gene. The CDR3 DNA reads TGCAGCGGAGCCGGGACTAGCGGCCAAGAGACCCAGTACTTC. Amino acids: CSGAGTSGQETQYF.

With regard to this clonotype: A much larger clonotype is one base distant, so this may be a read error. The chain carries TRBV10-3 and TRBJ2-1; tentatively, D is TRBD2 (6 bases). The CDR3 is made up of 13 amino acids. The V end lost 2 bases, the J end lost 13 bases, and 15 bases lay between the germline ends. CDR1 ENHRY and CDR2 SYGVKD come from the germline V gene. The CDR3 spells CAISEGGGETQFF. DNA for the CDR3: TGTGCCATCAGTGAGGGGGGAGGAGAGACCCAGTTCTTC.

CDR3 nucleotides: TGTGCCAGCAGCTTAACGGCGGCTAACACTGAAGCTTTCTTT. Its protein is CASSLTAANTEAFF. The rearrangement links TRBV7-3 to TRBJ1-1; D is undetermined. This CDR3 contains 14 residues. Germline V gene data show CDR1 as SGHTA and CDR2 as FQGTGA. Deletions cut 0 bases from V and 2 bases from J, with 7 bases between.

This sequence joins TRBV13 and TRBJ2-1; D is possibly TRBD2 (6 bases). From germline, CDR1 is PRHDT and CDR2 FYEKMQ (reference sequence). Between the trimmed V and J ends, which lost 1 base and 6 bases, there was a span of 10 bases. The CDR3 runs to 14 residues. The CDR3 DNA is TGTGCCAGCAGCTTAGAAGGAGGGAGCAATGAGCAGTTCTTC. Amino acid sequence: CASSLEGGSNEQFF. The full variable domain, rest sourced from reference TRBV13 and TRBJ2-1, is AAGVIQSPRHLIKEKRETATLKCYPIPRHDTVYWYQQGPGQDPQFLISFYEKMQSDKGSIPDRFSAQQFSDYHSELNMSSLELGDSALYFCASSLEGGSNEQFFGPGTRLTVL.

In nucleotides, the CDR3 is TGTGCCAGCAGCTTGTCCGGCAGACACAATGAGCAGTTCTTC. Protein: CASSLSGRHNEQFF. The chain carries TRBV5-5 and TRBJ2-1; D is undetermined. The V gene's germline CDR1 is SGHKS and CDR2 YYEKEE (reference sequence). V lost 1 base, J lost 5 bases, and 10 bases lay in between. The CDR3 sequence is 14 residues long.

The chain combines TRBV20-1 with TRBJ2-3, with 10 positions matching TRBD1. There are 14 residues in the CDR3. Germline V gene data show CDR1 as DFQATT and CDR2 as SNEGSKA (reference sequence). J gave up 0 bases and V 6 bases, and 3 bases lay outside the gene matches. The CDR3 spells CSAMGQGSTDTQYF. Written as DNA, the CDR3 is TGCAGTGCCATGGGACAGGGGAGCACAGATACGCAGTATTTT.

Only a few counts were recorded for this clonotype. The rearrangement uses TRBV28 and TRBJ2-7, with D unresolved. Germline V CDR1 and CDR2: MDHEN, SYDVKM. The CDR3 consists of 13 residues. V was trimmed by 5 bases and J by 2 bases, leaving 10 bases between them. The CDR3 DNA reads as TGTGCCAGCAGTGGACCTAGGGCCTACGAGCAGTACTTC. It yields the protein CASSGPRAYEQYF. The full variable domain, in which reference TRBV28 and TRBJ2-7 provide the parts outside the CDR3, is DVKVTQSSRYLVKRTGEKVFLECVQDMDHENMFWYRQDPGLGLRLIYFSYDVKMKEKGDIPEGYSVSREKKERFSLILESASTNQTSMYLCASSGPRAYEQYFGPGTRLTVT.

This clonotype was recorded a few times. The chain recombines TRBV7-9 with TRBJ1-5, with a tentative D call TRBD1 (6 bases). The germline CDR1 and CDR2 sequences are SEHNR and FQNEAQ (reference sequence). The CDR3 is 15 residues long. Trimming took off 1 base at V and 11 bases at J, with 18 bases between the two ends. The CDR3 DNA reads TGTGCCAGCAGCTTAGGAGGGGGAGGACGGCAGACCCAGCATTTT. It encodes CASSLGGGGRQTQHF.

The chain recombines TRBV3-1 with TRBJ2-7; tentatively, D is TRBD1 (5 bases). Trimming removed 4 bases at V and 5 bases at J, with 6 bases between. Germline-derived CDR1 and CDR2 are LGHDT and YNNKEL (reference sequence). The CDR3 loop spans 11 amino acids. CDR3 coding DNA: TGTGCCAGCAGCCTACAGGACGAGCAGTACTTC. Translated, it gives CASSLQDEQYF.